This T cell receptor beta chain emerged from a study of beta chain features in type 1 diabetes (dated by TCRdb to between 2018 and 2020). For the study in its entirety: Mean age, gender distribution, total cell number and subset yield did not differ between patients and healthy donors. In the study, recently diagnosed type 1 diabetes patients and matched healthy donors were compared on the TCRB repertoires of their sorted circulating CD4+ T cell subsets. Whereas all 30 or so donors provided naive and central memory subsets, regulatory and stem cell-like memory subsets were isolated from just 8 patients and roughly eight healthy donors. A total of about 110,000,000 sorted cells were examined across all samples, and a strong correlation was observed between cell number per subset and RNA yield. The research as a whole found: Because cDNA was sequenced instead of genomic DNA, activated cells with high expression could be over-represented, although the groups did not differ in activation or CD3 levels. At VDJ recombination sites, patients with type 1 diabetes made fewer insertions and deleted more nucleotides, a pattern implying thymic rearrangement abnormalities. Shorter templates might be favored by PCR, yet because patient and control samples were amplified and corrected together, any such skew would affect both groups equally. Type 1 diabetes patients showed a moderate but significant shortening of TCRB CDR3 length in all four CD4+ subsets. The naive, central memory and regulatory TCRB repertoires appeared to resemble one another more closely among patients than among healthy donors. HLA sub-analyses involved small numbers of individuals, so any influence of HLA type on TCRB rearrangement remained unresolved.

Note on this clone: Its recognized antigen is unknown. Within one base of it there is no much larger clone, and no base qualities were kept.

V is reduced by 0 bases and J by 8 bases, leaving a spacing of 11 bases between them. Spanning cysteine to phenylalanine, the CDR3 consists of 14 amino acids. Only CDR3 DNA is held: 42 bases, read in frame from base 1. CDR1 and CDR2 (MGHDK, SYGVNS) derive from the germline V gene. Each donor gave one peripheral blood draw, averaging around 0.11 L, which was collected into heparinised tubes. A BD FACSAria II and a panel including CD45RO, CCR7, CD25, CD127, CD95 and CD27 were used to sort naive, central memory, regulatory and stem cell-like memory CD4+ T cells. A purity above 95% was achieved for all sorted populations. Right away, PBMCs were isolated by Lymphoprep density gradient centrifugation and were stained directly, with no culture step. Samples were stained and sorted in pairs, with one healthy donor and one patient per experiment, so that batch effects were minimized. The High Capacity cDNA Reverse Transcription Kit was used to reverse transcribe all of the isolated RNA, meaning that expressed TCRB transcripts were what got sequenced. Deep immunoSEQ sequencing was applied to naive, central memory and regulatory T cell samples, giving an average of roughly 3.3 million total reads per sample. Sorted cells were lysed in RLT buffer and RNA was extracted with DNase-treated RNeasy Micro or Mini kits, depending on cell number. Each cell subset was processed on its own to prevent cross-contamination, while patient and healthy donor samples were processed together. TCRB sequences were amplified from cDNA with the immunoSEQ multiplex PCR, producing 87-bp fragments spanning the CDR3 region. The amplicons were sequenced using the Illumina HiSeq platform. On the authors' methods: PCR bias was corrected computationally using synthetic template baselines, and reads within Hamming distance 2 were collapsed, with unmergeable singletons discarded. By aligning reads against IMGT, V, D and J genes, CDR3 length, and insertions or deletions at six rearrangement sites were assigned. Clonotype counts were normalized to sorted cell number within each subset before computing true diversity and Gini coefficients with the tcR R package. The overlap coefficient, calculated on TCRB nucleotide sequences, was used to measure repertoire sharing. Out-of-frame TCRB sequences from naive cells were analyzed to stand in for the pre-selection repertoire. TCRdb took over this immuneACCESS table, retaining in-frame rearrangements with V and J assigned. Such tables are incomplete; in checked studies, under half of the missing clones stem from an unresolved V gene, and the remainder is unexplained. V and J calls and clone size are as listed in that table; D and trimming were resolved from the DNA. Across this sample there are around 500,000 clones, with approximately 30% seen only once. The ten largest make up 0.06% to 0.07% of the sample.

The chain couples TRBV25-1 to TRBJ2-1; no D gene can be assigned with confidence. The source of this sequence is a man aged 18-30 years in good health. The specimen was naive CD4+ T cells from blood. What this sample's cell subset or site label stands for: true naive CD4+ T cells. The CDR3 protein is CASSEYSAGHEQFF. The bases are TGTGCCAGCAGTGAATATTCGGCAGGCCATGAGCAGTTCTTC.